This T cell receptor (beta chain) was identified during a study of T cells in Graves' hyperthyroidism and ophthalmopathy. General study findings and limits: Most thyroid clonotypes that were expanded above 0.001 also turned up in blood.

From RNA transcripts, TCR beta CDR3 regions were amplified. First-round RT-PCR targeting the TCR CDR3 was performed with the HTBI primer set. TCRdb independently ran MiXCR on the multiplex PCR reads; one entry per CDR3 protein. The sample has around 400,000 distinct CDR3 sequences, 15% to 17% seen once. This clonotype was recorded at least ten times. Antigen specificity is unknown. The study based diagnoses on clinical symptoms, serum thyroxine and TRAb, thyroid ultrasound and orbital computed tomography. The PBMCs were sourced from fresh peripheral blood (more than 8.5 ml). The sequenced material came from blood. The TCR was taken from a woman aged 18-35 years with Graves' hyperthyroidism that later progressed to Graves' ophthalmopathy.

CDR3 DNA: TGTGCCAGCTCACCCCTTGAGGGGGGGCTCAATGAGCAGTTCTTC. Amino acids: CASSPLEGGLNEQFF. V and J are TRBV18 and TRBJ2-1; D possibly corresponds to TRBD2 (7 bases). V shed 3 bases and J shed 6 bases, with 15 bases lying between them. The length of the CDR3 is 15 residues. Germline values: CDR1 KGHSH, CDR2 LQKENI.